What follows describes a single T cell receptor (beta chain). This specimen comes from a study of blood T cell repertoires in COVID-19. Study at large: Spain, Italy and the United States supplied samples that represented acute and convalescent COVID-19. Sources were T cells, B-cell-depleted T cells, or PBMCs; the material itself was cDNA or gDNA.

In the original workflow: Reference gene primers were amplified, and this amplification served to estimate nucleated cell counts. Data came from immunoSEQ multiplex PCR; TCRdb stores just in-frame clones and leaves some out. The D gene and trimming were derived from the DNA, and the V and J assignments and clone size from that table. Counted here are 72,000 or so clones, around nine tenths occurring once; the ten biggest clones make up roughly 14%. Germline loops: CDR1 LNHDA, CDR2 SQIVND (reference sequence). V was trimmed by 6 bases and J by 0 bases, leaving 13 bases between them. This CDR3 is 15 amino acids long.

The source of this sequence is a woman aged 55-69 years with acute or convalescent COVID-19. The chain uses TRBV19 and TRBJ2-3; no definite D call. Sequenced: peripheral blood. The CDR3 here is CASSPGRSSTDTQYF. As DNA, the CDR3 is TGTGCCAGTAGCCCCGGCAGGTCCAGCACAGATACGCAGTATTTT.